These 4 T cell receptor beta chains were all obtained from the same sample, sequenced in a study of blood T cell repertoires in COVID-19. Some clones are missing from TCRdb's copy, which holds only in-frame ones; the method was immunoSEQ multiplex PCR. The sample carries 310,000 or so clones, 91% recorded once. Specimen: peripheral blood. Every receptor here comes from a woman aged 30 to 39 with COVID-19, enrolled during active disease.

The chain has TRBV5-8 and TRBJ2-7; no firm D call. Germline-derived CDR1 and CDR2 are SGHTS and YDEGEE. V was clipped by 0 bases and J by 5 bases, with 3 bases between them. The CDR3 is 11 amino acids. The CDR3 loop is CASSLADEQYF. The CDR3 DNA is TGTGCCAGCAGCTTGGCCGACGAGCAGTACTTC.

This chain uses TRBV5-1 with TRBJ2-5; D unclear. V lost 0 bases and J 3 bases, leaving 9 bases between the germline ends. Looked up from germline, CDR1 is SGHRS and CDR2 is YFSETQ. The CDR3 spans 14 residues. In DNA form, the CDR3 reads TGCGCCAGCAGCTTGGAAGGCAGGAAAGAGACCCAGTACTTC. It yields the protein CASSLEGRKETQYF.

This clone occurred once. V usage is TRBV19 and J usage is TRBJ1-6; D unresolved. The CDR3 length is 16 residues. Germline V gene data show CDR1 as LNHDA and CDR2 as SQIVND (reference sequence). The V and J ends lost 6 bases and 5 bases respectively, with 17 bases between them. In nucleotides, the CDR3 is TGTGCCAGTAGCTCCCAATGGACGGGGAATAATTCACCCCTCCACTTT. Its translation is CASSSQWTGNNSPLHF.

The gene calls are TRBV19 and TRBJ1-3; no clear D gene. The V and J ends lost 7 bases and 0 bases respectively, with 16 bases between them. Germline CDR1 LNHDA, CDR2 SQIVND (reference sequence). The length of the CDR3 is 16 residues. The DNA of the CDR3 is TGTGCCAGTACCCTAGGCGTATTCAGCTCTGGAAACACCATATATTTT. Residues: CASTLGVFSSGNTIYF.